What follows are 32 T cell receptor beta chains derived from one specimen sequenced in a study of T cell repertoires in cytomegalovirus infection. In TCRdb, the reads were re-called with MiXCR into one record per CDR3 protein. The sample gives under 350,000 distinct CDR3 sequences, over 7.5% of which show up once; 3.5% to 4.5% is in the top ten. Material: PBMCs. All receptors come from a human donor in good health (CMV status not recorded). Some clones in this sample may be carry-over from other donors' samples.

The chain recombines TRBV29-1 with TRBJ2-4; 12 positions agree with TRBD2. Germline V gene data show CDR1 as SQVTM and CDR2 as ANQGSEA. V lost 6 bases and J lost 3; bases outside the gene matches: 9. The CDR3 consists of 16 residues. The CDR3 here is CSVETPTSGGKNIQYF. The CDR3 bases are TGCAGCGTCGAGACTCCGACTAGCGGGGGCAAAAACATTCAGTACTTC.

This clonotype turned up a few times. This chain joins TRBV4-3 and TRBJ1-6, with D tentatively TRBD1 (5 bases). Trimming shortened V by 0 bases and J by 8 bases, and 14 bases separated the two germline ends. From germline, CDR1 is LGHNA and CDR2 YSLEER. This CDR3 is 16 amino acids long. CDR3 nucleotides: TGCGCCAGCAGCCAAGACGGTAACCTGGGGGATTCACCCCTCCACTTT. Amino acid sequence: CASSQDGNLGDSPLHF.

The table lists this clonotype with many counts. The chain couples TRBV12-3 or TRBV12-4 to TRBJ1-5; D is ambiguous. The V and J ends lost 6 bases and 11 bases respectively, with 14 bases between them. The CDR3 spans 12 residues. The CDR3 DNA reads as TGTGCCAGCAGCCCCCATCCTTCAGCCCAGCATTTT. This encodes CASSPHPSAQHF.

This clonotype was detected only a few times. V gene TRBV7-3 combines with J gene TRBJ2-3, with a weak D call TRBD2 (7 bases). There are 16 residues in the CDR3. CDR1 SGHTA and CDR2 FQGTGA come from the germline V gene. The V and J ends lost 2 bases and 4 bases respectively, with 16 bases between them. CDR3: CASSLRAGAPSDTQYF. The CDR3 nucleotides are TGTGCCAGCAGCTTACGTGCGGGGGCCCCCTCAGATACGCAGTATTTT.

This clonotype was observed at least ten times. The V call is TRBV12-3 or TRBV12-4, the J call TRBJ1-5; 10 nucleotides match TRBD1. The CDR3 consists of 17 residues. The trim removed 5 bases at V and 2 bases at J, leaving 9 bases unmatched. CDR3 region: CASSRTGGSNGNQPQHF. The CDR3 DNA reads as TGTGCCAGCAGTCGGACAGGGGGTTCCAATGGCAATCAGCCCCAGCATTTT.

This clonotype appeared a few times. This rearrangement joins TRBV12-3 or TRBV12-4 to TRBJ1-5, with D maybe TRBD1 (5 bases). V gave up 5 bases and J gave up 7 bases, with 18 bases separating them. The CDR3 runs to 15 residues. Written as DNA, the CDR3 is TGTGCCAGCAGTCTCTCAGGGAGCGGGGGGCAGCCCCAGCATTTT. Translated, it gives CASSLSGSGGQPQHF.

V gene TRBV20-1 combines with J gene TRBJ1-1; D is unresolved. The germline V gene encodes CDR1 DFQATT and CDR2 SNEGSKA (reference sequence). Trimming took off 4 bases at V and 9 bases at J, with 15 bases between the two ends. The CDR3 runs 12 residues. CDR3 in amino acids: CSAIGGGRKAFF. DNA for the CDR3: TGCAGTGCTATAGGAGGAGGGCGAAAAGCTTTCTTT.

At least ten counts were recorded for this clonotype. The rearrangement links TRBV6-2 or TRBV6-3 to TRBJ1-1; D not resolved. V was pared by 1 base and J by 0 bases, with 3 bases between. Germline V gene sequence: CDR1 MNHEY, CDR2 SVGEGT. This CDR3 has 13 amino acids. The CDR3 coding sequence is TGTGCCAGCAGTTACTTTGTGAACACTGAAGCTTTCTTT. Translating gives CASSYFVNTEAFF.

This clonotype was detected many times. This rearrangement joins TRBV7-6 to TRBJ2-2; 13 nucleotides line up with TRBD2. V dropped 5 bases and J dropped 4; count of bases not matched to a gene: 10. The CDR3 totals 18 residues. The germline V gene encodes CDR1 SGHVS and CDR2 FNYEAQ. For the CDR3, the DNA is TGTGCCAGCAGCGCCCACCTACTAGCGGGAGGGTCCACCGGGGAGCTGTTTTTT. The encoded protein is CASSAHLLAGGSTGELFF.

Only a few counts were recorded for this clonotype. This chain joins TRBV28 and TRBJ2-3; the D is unclear. V dropped 6 bases and J dropped 4 bases, with 14 bases sitting between them. Germline V gene lookup returns CDR1 MDHEN and CDR2 SYDVKM. This CDR3 is built from 14 residues. CDR3 DNA sequence: TGTGCCAGCAGCCTGGGCGTATTCCCAGATACGCAGTATTTT. Protein product: CASSLGVFPDTQYF.

This clonotype was picked up many times. The chain combines TRBV5-4 with TRBJ2-3; D unresolved. Germline CDR1 and CDR2: SGHNT and YYREEE (reference sequence). Trimming cost V 0 bases and J 6 bases, with 5 bases left between them. The CDR3 is 12 residues long. The CDR3 nucleotides are TGTGCCAGCAGCTTGGGTGAGGATACGCAGTATTTT. This encodes CASSLGEDTQYF.

This chain joins TRBV28 and TRBJ2-7; 7 positions agree with TRBD2. Per germline, CDR1 MDHEN and CDR2 SYDVKM. The CDR3 is 14 residues long. V lost 6 bases to trimming and J lost 3 bases; unmatched junction nucleotides: 8. The DNA of the CDR3 is TGTGCCAGCAGGTCGTGGGAGGGCCGCTACGAGCAGTACTTC. Translation: CASRSWEGRYEQYF.

At least ten counts were recorded for this clonotype. The J gene is TRBJ2-1, the V gene TRBV7-9, with 13 positions matching TRBD2. The trim removed 7 bases at V and 7 bases at J, leaving 10 bases unmatched. Germline assignment: CDR1 SEHNR and CDR2 FQNEAQ (reference sequence). This CDR3 region has 16 residues. The CDR3 reads CASTTGGLAGVNEQFF. CDR3 DNA sequence: TGTGCCAGCACCACTGGAGGACTAGCGGGAGTAAATGAGCAGTTCTTC.

J is TRBJ2-3 and V is TRBV6-6; TRBD1 is a possible D gene (6 bases). V lost 7 bases and J 0 bases, leaving 14 bases between the germline ends. CDR1 is MNHNY and CDR2 is SVGAGI in the germline V gene (reference sequence). The CDR3 length is 15 residues. CDR3 region: CASIPDRLSTDTQYF. The CDR3 region has the DNA TGTGCCAGCATCCCCGACAGGCTTAGCACAGATACGCAGTATTTT.

The J gene is TRBJ2-1, the V gene TRBV29-1; TRBD2 matches 11 bases. Germline lookup yields CDR1 SQVTM and CDR2 ANQGSEA. Trimming cost V 2 bases and J 1 base; bases outside gene matches: 4. This CDR3 contains 16 residues. In nucleotides, the CDR3 is TGCAGCGTTGAACTGACTAGCGGGAAGTCCTACAATGAGCAGTTCTTC. It yields the protein CSVELTSGKSYNEQFF.

The chain uses TRBV6-6 and TRBJ2-7; no reliable D call. This CDR3 comprises 13 residues. From germline, CDR1 is MNHNY and CDR2 SVGAGI (reference sequence). Between the trimmed V and J ends, which lost 4 bases and 9 bases, there was a span of 16 bases. DNA of the CDR3: TGTGCCAGCAGTTCCGAGACACCTCCAAGGCAGTACTTC. It specifies CASSSETPPRQYF.

V gene TRBV7-4 combines with J gene TRBJ1-1; TRBD1 is a possible D gene (6 bases). V lost 1 base to trimming and J lost 5 bases, with 11 bases between them. The CDR3 loop spans 14 amino acids. Germline lookup yields CDR1 SGHVT and CDR2 SQSDAQ. In DNA form, the CDR3 reads TGTGCCAGCAGCTTAGGGGGGGCATTAACTGAAGCTTTCTTT. The encoded protein is CASSLGGALTEAFF.

This clonotype was detected only a few times. The chain combines TRBV6-1 with TRBJ1-2, with D perhaps TRBD1 (5 bases). CDR1 is MNHNS and CDR2 is SASEGT in the germline V gene. The CDR3 has 10 residues. Trimming removed 8 bases at V and 10 bases at J, with 11 bases between. The DNA of the CDR3 is TGTGCCAGCGCAGGGAGGATCTACACCTTC. It translates to CASAGRIYTF.

This clonotype showed up many times. This rearrangement joins TRBV4-3 to TRBJ2-5; 13 bases are a match to TRBD2. CDR3 length equals 17 residues. In germline, CDR1 is LGHNA, CDR2 YSLEER. V shed 5 bases, J shed 0 bases, and the junction held 6 bases outside the gene matches. The CDR3 sequence is CASSTTTSGRNQETQYF. CDR3 bases: TGCGCCAGCAGCACCACGACTAGCGGGAGGAACCAAGAGACCCAGTACTTC.

The chain combines TRBV6-6 with TRBJ2-7; tentative D call: TRBD1 (8 bases). Germline V CDR1 and CDR2: MNHNY, SVGAGI (reference sequence). Trimming took 5 bases from V and 4 from J, leaving 15 bases between them. This CDR3 has 14 residues. The CDR3 DNA follows: TGTGCCAGCAGTGGACAGGGAGGGAAATACGAGCAGTACTTC. Protein: CASSGQGGKYEQYF.

In its sample, this clonotype was seen many times. The chain uses TRBV7-2 and TRBJ1-3; tentatively, D is TRBD1 (5 bases). The CDR3 covers 14 residues. Trimming shortened V by 5 bases and J by 5 bases, and 13 bases separated the two germline ends. Germline CDR1 and CDR2: SGHTA and FQGNSA. The CDR3 loop is CASSPTGNRNTIYF. For the CDR3, the DNA is TGTGCCAGCAGCCCTACAGGAAACAGAAACACCATATATTTT.

Ten or more counts support this clonotype. This chain uses TRBV27 with TRBJ2-2; the D call may be TRBD1 or TRBD2 (5 bases each). V was trimmed by 1 base and J by 2 bases, leaving 14 bases between them. This CDR3 contains 17 residues. CDR1 MNHEY and CDR2 SMNVEV come from the germline V gene (reference sequence). The chain's CDR3 is CASSLFYPGTNTGELFF. DNA of the CDR3: TGTGCCAGCAGTTTATTTTATCCCGGGACCAACACCGGGGAGCTGTTTTTT.

Ten or more counts support this clonotype. The V gene is TRBV6-1, the J gene TRBJ2-7; D is uncertain. CDR3 size: 11 residues. The V gene's germline CDR1 is MNHNS and CDR2 SASEGT. V lost 8 bases, J lost 5 bases, and 10 bases lay in between. The CDR3 spells CASPKPHEQYF. The CDR3 nucleotides read TGTGCCAGCCCTAAGCCCCACGAGCAGTACTTC.

This chain joins TRBV29-1 and TRBJ2-7; D might be TRBD1 (6 bases). Germline-derived CDR1 and CDR2 are SQVTM and ANQGSEA. The V and J ends lost 6 bases and 7 bases respectively, with 19 bases between them. This CDR3 is built from 13 residues. The CDR3 loop reads CSVTKTGLGEQYF. The CDR3 DNA is TGCAGCGTAACCAAAACAGGGCTGGGGGAGCAGTACTTC.

At least ten counts were recorded for this clonotype. The chain links TRBV28 to TRBJ2-1, with 7 bases fitting TRBD2. Germline V gene data show CDR1 as MDHEN and CDR2 as SYDVKM. V shed 5 bases, J shed 8 bases, and the junction held 9 bases outside the gene matches. The CDR3 is 14 residues long. The CDR3 DNA reads TGTGCCAGCAGTGGGGGGGGGTCCTCGGATGAGCAGTTCTTC. Protein sequence: CASSGGGSSDEQFF.

In its sample, this clonotype was seen many times. The V call is TRBV5-5, the J call TRBJ1-1, with TRBD1 matching over 11 bases. The CDR3 contains 14 residues. V shed 4 bases and J 6 bases; nucleotides not matched to a gene: 5. Germline lookup yields CDR1 SGHKS and CDR2 YYEKEE (reference sequence). For the CDR3, the DNA is TGTGCCAGCAGCGCGGGACAGGGGGGCGCTGAAGCTTTCTTT. It encodes CASSAGQGGAEAFF.

The J gene is TRBJ1-3, the V gene TRBV4-2; D remains unclear. Looked up from germline, CDR1 is LGHNA and CDR2 is YNFKEQ. The CDR3 spans 16 residues. V gave up 1 base and J gave up 3 bases, with 13 bases separating them. The CDR3 bases are TGTGCCAGCAGCCAAGCGACCGACTCGGGTGGAAACACCATATATTTT. Protein sequence: CASSQATDSGGNTIYF.

This clonotype was seen more than once but under ten times. The chain combines TRBV6-6 with TRBJ2-1, with 12 bases lining up with TRBD2. The CDR3 loop spans 16 amino acids. CDR1 MNHNY and CDR2 SVGAGI come from the germline V gene (reference sequence). V dropped 6 bases and J dropped 1; count of bases not matched to a gene: 4. CDR3 protein: CASSRLAGASYNEQFF. Here the CDR3 DNA reads TGTGCCAGCAGCCGACTAGCGGGGGCGTCCTACAATGAGCAGTTCTTC.

The gene calls are TRBV6-6 and TRBJ1-2, with D uncertain. This CDR3 is 13 amino acids long. Germline values: CDR1 MNHNY, CDR2 SVGAGI (reference sequence). V was clipped by 9 bases and J by 0 bases, with 11 bases between them. This chain's CDR3 is CASARATNYGYTF. DNA of the CDR3: TGTGCCAGTGCCCGGGCCACTAACTATGGCTACACCTTC.

This clonotype was counted between two and nine times. V is TRBV5-1 and J is TRBJ1-4; tentative D call: TRBD1 (5 bases). V was pared by 5 bases and J by 3 bases, with 11 bases between. Germline V gene sequence: CDR1 SGHRS, CDR2 YFSETQ. The CDR3 runs 14 residues. The CDR3 loop reads CASSPSTANEKLFF. DNA of the CDR3: TGCGCCAGCAGTCCTTCGACAGCTAATGAAAAACTGTTTTTT.

This rearrangement joins TRBV2 to TRBJ1-6; 7 nucleotides match TRBD1. The V gene's germline CDR1 is SNHLY and CDR2 FYNNEI. The CDR3 loop spans 19 amino acids. Losses at the gene ends were 4 bases for V and 0 bases for J; bases not matched to a gene: 12. As DNA, the CDR3 is TGTGCCAGCAGTGCCCGTTCTCGGACAGGAAGCTCCTATAATTCACCCCTCCACTTT. Its translation is CASSARSRTGSSYNSPLHF.

This clonotype came up many times. The rearrangement joins TRBV7-2 to TRBJ2-5; TRBD2 matches at 14 bases. Trimming removed 2 bases from V and 3 bases from J; junction bases left unmatched: 8. The V gene's germline CDR1 is SGHTA and CDR2 FQGNSA. CDR3 length equals 18 residues. The CDR3 DNA reads as TGTGCCAGCAGCTTACTTCGGACTAGCGGGGGGAGGAAAGAGACCCAGTACTTC. Translated: CASSLLRTSGGRKETQYF.